Listed here are 24 T cell receptor beta chains from one sample, sequenced in a study of PD-L1 blockade in urothelial cancer. Documented time point: pretreatment peripheral blood. Using immunoSEQ multiplex PCR, the repertoire was profiled, and TCRdb retains in-frame clones only, with some absent. In the table there are roughly 43,000 clones, approximately 80% of which are singletons. The sample in question was PBMCs, obtained around atezolizumab (anti-PD-L1) treatment. The receptors were sampled from a man aged 55 to 70 with urothelial cancer.

Details on this clone: With a much larger clone just one base away, this may be a read error. The chain carries TRBV5-4 and TRBJ2-2; TRBD1 matches 8 bases. This CDR3 has 16 amino acids. Per germline, CDR1 SGHNT and CDR2 YYREEE (reference sequence). The J segment lost 1 base and the V segment lost 3 bases, leaving 5 bases of the junction unmatched. CDR3: CASSSRTGMNTGELFF. The CDR3 bases are TGTGCCAGCAGCTCCCGGACAGGGATGAACACCGGGGAGCTGTTTTTT.

V gene TRBV28 combines with J gene TRBJ2-7; 7 bases map to TRBD1. The J segment lost 2 bases and the V segment lost 5 bases, leaving 9 bases of the junction unmatched. The CDR3 covers 15 residues. Germline V gives CDR1 MDHEN, CDR2 SYDVKM. The CDR3 DNA sequence: TGTGCCAGCAGTCCAGAGACAGGGACAACCTACGAGCAGTACTTC. Protein: CASSPETGTTYEQYF.

This sequence joins TRBV18 and TRBJ1-5; D unclear. The CDR3 extends over 13 amino acids. Germline CDR1 KGHSH, CDR2 LQKENI. V gave up 2 bases and J gave up 2 bases, with 4 bases separating them. The CDR3 is CASSPSGNQPQHF. The CDR3 DNA reads as TGTGCCAGCTCACCATCCGGCAATCAGCCCCAGCATTTT.

The chain employs TRBV5-1 and TRBJ2-7; 9 bases agree with TRBD2. CDR1 SGHRS and CDR2 YFSETQ come from the germline V gene. CDR3 length: 14 residues. The ends lost 4 bases at V and 5 bases at J; junction bases unmatched: 7. CDR3 nucleotides: TGCGCCAGCAGCGCAGGGCCTAGCGGGAACGAGCAGTACTTC. Translating gives CASSAGPSGNEQYF. Full variable domain (rest looked up from reference TRBV5-1 and TRBJ2-7): KAGVTQTPRYLIKTRGQQVTLSCSPISGHRSVSWYQQTPGQGLQFLFEYFSETQRNKGNFPGRFSGRQFSNSRSEMNVSTLELGDSALYLCASSAGPSGNEQYFGPGTRLTVT.

The chain employs TRBV5-1 and TRBJ2-7, with 10 nucleotides matching TRBD1. Germline trimming cut 4 bases from V and 3 bases from J; bases unmatched to any gene: 4. Germline V lookup: CDR1 SGHRS, CDR2 YFSETQ. The CDR3 runs to 14 residues. The CDR3 DNA is TGCGCCAGCAGCCTCCGGGACAGGGGCTACGAGCAGTACTTC. This translates into CASSLRDRGYEQYF.

The chain employs TRBV5-6 and TRBJ2-7; D is undetermined. Trimming took off 0 bases at V and 0 bases at J, with 13 bases between the two ends. The CDR3 has 16 amino acids. Germline CDR1 and CDR2: SGHDT and YYEEEE. The CDR3 coding sequence is TGTGCCAGCAGCTTGGTTACCCGAAGGAGCTCCTACGAGCAGTACTTC. Translation: CASSLVTRRSSYEQYF.

This rearrangement joins TRBV6-6 to TRBJ2-3; D call uncertain. The germline V gene has CDR1 MNHNY and CDR2 SVGAGI (reference sequence). The V end lost 5 bases, the J end lost 2 bases, and 2 bases lay between the germline ends. This CDR3 comprises 11 residues. The CDR3 protein is CASSHTDTQYF. The CDR3 bases are TGTGCCAGCAGTCACACAGATACGCAGTATTTT.

This chain uses TRBV5-1 with TRBJ2-6, with TRBD2 as a possible D gene (5 bases). The CDR3 has 15 residues. Germline values: CDR1 SGHRS, CDR2 YFSETQ. Trimming pared 4 bases from V and 2 bases from J, leaving 10 bases between. The CDR3 loop reads CASSREGAGANVLTF. The CDR3 DNA is TGCGCCAGCAGCCGAGAGGGAGCTGGGGCCAACGTCCTGACTTTC.

This clone has a handful of counts. The rearrangement joins TRBV7-2 to TRBJ2-5; 8 nucleotides match TRBD2. With V trimmed by 5 bases and J by 7 bases, 15 bases remained unmatched. Looked up from germline, CDR1 is SGHTA and CDR2 is FQGNSA. The CDR3 extends over 16 amino acids. Here the CDR3 reads CASSPRGRGAFGTQYF. The CDR3 bases are TGTGCCAGCAGCCCCCGCGGGCGGGGGGCCTTTGGGACCCAGTACTTC. The full variable domain, with the rest looked up from reference TRBV7-2 and TRBJ2-5, is GAGVSQSPSNKVTEKGKDVELRCDPISGHTALYWYRQSLGQGLEFLIYFQGNSAPDKSGLPSDRFSAERTGGSVSTLTIQRTQQEDSAVYLCASSPRGRGAFGTQYFGPGTRLLVL.

The J gene is TRBJ2-3, the V gene TRBV6-1; 7 nucleotides align to TRBD1. Germline lookup yields CDR1 MNHNS and CDR2 SASEGT. The CDR3 extends over 15 amino acids. The ends lost 4 bases at V and 0 bases at J; junction bases unmatched: 4. In DNA form, the CDR3 reads TGTGCCAGCAGTGTCGACAGGGTCAGCACAGATACGCAGTATTTT. Translated: CASSVDRVSTDTQYF.

The chain couples TRBV25-1 to TRBJ1-2; a possible D gene is TRBD1 (6 bases). The CDR3 is 14 residues long. Trimming stripped 6 bases from V and 0 bases from J, with 11 bases between. Germline CDR1 and CDR2: MGHDK and SYGVNS. The CDR3 region has the DNA TGTGCCAGCAGGGGGGACACAACTAACTATGGCTACACCTTC. Translating it yields CASRGDTTNYGYTF.

The genes are TRBV2 and TRBJ2-2; TRBD2 might be the D (7 bases). Germline V CDR1 and CDR2: SNHLY, FYNNEI. The V end lost 6 bases, the J end lost 5 bases, and 16 bases lay between the germline ends. The CDR3 runs 15 residues. This CDR3 is CASRAGHKGTGELFF. The CDR3 DNA reads as TGTGCCAGCAGAGCGGGACACAAAGGAACCGGGGAGCTGTTTTTT.

This clone was observed a handful of times. The J gene is TRBJ2-2, the V gene TRBV14; no definite D call. Germline V gene lookup returns CDR1 SGHDN and CDR2 FVKESK. The CDR3 has 13 residues. The V end was cut by 1 base, the J end by 7 bases, with 7 bases between. The CDR3 reads CASSQGSFGELFF. In nucleotides, the CDR3 is TGTGCCAGCAGCCAAGGCAGTTTCGGGGAGCTGTTTTTT.

This chain connects TRBV7-2 to TRBJ2-2; 8 positions agree with TRBD2. The CDR3 is made up of 15 amino acids. The germline gives CDR1 SGHTA, CDR2 FQGNSA. V was clipped by 5 bases and J by 5 bases; unmatched bases: 7. CDR3 DNA: TGTGCCAGCAGCCTCGCGGGAGGAGGGACCGGGGAGCTGTTTTTT. Translating gives CASSLAGGGTGELFF.

The rearrangement joins TRBV25-1 to TRBJ2-1, with 12 bases lining up with TRBD2. Unmatched junction bases numbered 2, after V lost 2 bases and J lost 6 bases. CDR3 length: 15 residues. Germline-derived CDR1 and CDR2 are MGHDK and SYGVNS. CDR3 amino acids: CASSEGGLAGNEQFF. The DNA of the CDR3 is TGTGCCAGCAGTGAAGGGGGACTAGCGGGCAATGAGCAGTTCTTC. Combining the CDR3 with reference TRBV25-1 and TRBJ2-1 gives the whole variable domain EADIYQTPRYLVIGTGKKITLECSQTMGHDKMYWYQQDPGMELHLIHYSYGVNSTEKGDLSSESTVSRIRTEHFPLTLESARPSHTSQYLCASSEGGLAGNEQFFGPGTRLTVL.

This clone appeared a few times. The V gene is TRBV6-5, the J gene TRBJ1-5; D uncertain. This CDR3 has 14 residues. CDR1 and CDR2 from the germline V gene are MNHEY and SVGAGI. V lost 0 bases to trimming and J lost 4 bases, with 7 bases between them. The CDR3 bases are TGTGCCAGCAGTTACTCGAAGCAAAATCAGCCCCAGCATTTT. This encodes CASSYSKQNQPQHF.

The chain links TRBV2 to TRBJ2-5; TRBD1 matches at 8 bases. The germline V gene has CDR1 SNHLY and CDR2 FYNNEI. This CDR3 has 14 residues. Unmatched junction bases numbered 4, after V lost 5 bases and J lost 2 bases. The CDR3 nucleotides are TGTGCCAGCAGTCTCGGGACAGGTCAAGAGACCCAGTACTTC. Translation: CASSLGTGQETQYF.

The table lists this clone with a few counts. J is TRBJ1-2 and V is TRBV11-2, with TRBD1 as a possible D gene (6 bases). Per germline, CDR1 SGHAT and CDR2 FQNNGV. The CDR3 has 13 residues. The V and J ends lost 5 bases and 8 bases respectively, with 15 bases between them. The CDR3 region has the DNA TGTGCCAGCAGCCAGGGGACCACGCGGGGCTACACCTTC. It translates to CASSQGTTRGYTF.

This chain connects TRBV10-3 to TRBJ2-7, with D uncertain. This CDR3 comprises 13 residues. The V end was cut by 6 bases, the J end by 0 bases, with 9 bases between. Germline-derived CDR1 and CDR2 are ENHRY and SYGVKD. CDR3 sequence (DNA): TGTGCCATCAGCTCGGGTGACTCCTACGAGCAGTACTTC. As protein: CAISSGDSYEQYF.

This chain links TRBV6-1 with TRBJ2-5; D possibly corresponds to TRBD2 (6 bases). The germline gives CDR1 MNHNS, CDR2 SASEGT. The length of the CDR3 is 14 residues. Trimming pared 10 bases from V and 2 bases from J, leaving 17 bases between. The CDR3 loop is CAIQSGTLQETQYF. Written as DNA, the CDR3 is TGTGCCATCCAGTCCGGGACTCTACAAGAGACCCAGTACTTC.

This CDR3 reads CASGSLGWSDTQYF. In DNA form, the CDR3 reads TGTGCCAGCGGATCCCTCGGGTGGTCAGATACGCAGTATTTT. This chain links TRBV6-5 with TRBJ2-3; D is undetermined. Germline V CDR1 and CDR2: MNHEY, SVGAGI. The CDR3 is 14 amino acids. Trimming took off 8 bases at V and 4 bases at J, with 16 bases between the two ends.

This clone showed up just once. J is TRBJ1-5 and V is TRBV19; TRBD1 agrees at 12 bases. J was trimmed by 7 bases and V by 3 bases; bases with no gene match: 7. The CDR3 contains 16 residues. Germline CDR1 and CDR2: LNHDA and SQIVND (reference sequence). This CDR3 reads CASSIGGTGGEQPQHF. The CDR3 bases are TGTGCCAGTAGTATTGGGGGGACAGGGGGCGAACAGCCCCAGCATTTT.

The gene calls are TRBV29-1 and TRBJ2-4, with a tentative D call TRBD1 (5 bases). The CDR3 has 14 residues. V was trimmed by 1 base and J by 1 base, leaving 8 bases between them. Germline CDR1 reads SQVTM; CDR2 reads ANQGSEA. CDR3 in amino acids: CSVEVAGAKNIQYF. CDR3 bases: TGCAGCGTTGAAGTCGCAGGGGCCAAAAACATTCAGTACTTC.

The sample holds one count of this clone. The genes are TRBV6-4 and TRBJ2-1, with TRBD2 matching 13 bases. Trimming took 6 bases from V and 9 from J; bases not matched to a gene: 11. The germline gives CDR1 MRHNA, CDR2 SNTAGT. The CDR3 contains 16 residues. The CDR3 DNA sequence: TGTGCCAGCAGCAAAGGACTAGCGGGAGTATCGGGTGAGCAGTTCTTC. It encodes CASSKGLAGVSGEQFF.